In this sample, the clone carrying this T cell receptor beta chain turned up a few times. Unique molecular identifiers were incorporated during preparation of the TCRbeta library. From the PCR reads, TCRdb called clonotypes with MiXCR, one entry per CDR3 protein. This table has a few hundred thousand distinct CDR3 sequences, roughly 25% appearing once. The CDR3 is made up of 12 amino acids. Germline V lookup: CDR1 SGDLS, CDR2 YYNGEE. V was shortened by 0 bases and J by 10 bases, with 8 bases between the two germline ends. This record comes from a study of T-cell reconstitution after alpha-beta-depleted transplantation in children.

The receptor's source is a male patient aged 10 to 17 who had a stem cell transplant for acute lymphoblastic leukemia, so the T cells may come from the graft donor. This material consisted of PBMCs, mostly from graft donor cells, taken 180 days after TCRalphabeta/CD19-depleted stem cell transplant. The V call is TRBV9, the J call TRBJ2-1, with unresolved D. CDR3 in amino acids: CASSVATGEQFF. The CDR3, as DNA: TGTGCCAGCAGCGTAGCTACCGGCGAGCAGTTCTTC.